These T cell receptor beta chains were read from a single sample in a study of vaccination effects on CD4 cells after COVID-19. No cognate antigen is known for these TCRs. Sequenced by immunoSEQ multiplex PCR; TCRdb stores in-frame clones only, minus some. The sample consists of 63,000 or so clones, over 65% of them appearing once. This specimen was CD4+ T cells from PBMCs cultured with HIV peptides, taken before COVID-19 vaccination. These receptors were collected from a human donor who had a prior SARS-CoV-2 infection. Each CDR3 is given with its conserved first and last residue. D genes are given only for firm matches. Clone size is given for some rows only: seen once, a few or many times, or a class if the clone is expanded.

size	D	V	J	DNA	CDR3
NA	NA	TRBV20-1	TRBJ2-2	TGCAGTGCTCCTATAATCGGGGAGCTGTTTTTT	CSAPIIGELFF
NA	NA	TRBV11-2	TRBJ1-3	TGTGCCAGCAGCTCGACAGAATCTGGAAACACCATATATTTT	CASSSTESGNTIYF
NA	NA	TRBV12-3/TRBV12-4	TRBJ1-6	TGTGCCAGCAGTTTGTACAAGGCGTCACCCCTCCACTTT	CASSLYKASPLHF
NA	NA	TRBV5-4	TRBJ2-3	TGTGCCAGCAGCTTGGATTCGCGACTTGATACGCAGTATTTT	CASSLDSRLDTQYF
NA	TRBD2	TRBV5-1	TRBJ2-1	TGCGCCAGCAGCTTGGATAGCGGGTCCTACAATGAGCAGTTCTTC	CASSLDSGSYNEQFF
few	TRBD1	TRBV2	TRBJ2-7	TGTGCCAGCAGTGTAGGGGACAGGGCCTACGAGCAGTACTTC	CASSVGDRAYEQYF
NA	TRBD2	TRBV4-1	TRBJ2-5	TGCGCCAGCAGCCAAGATTTTGGACTAGCGGGAAGCCAAGAGACCCAGTACTTC	CASSQDFGLAGSQETQYF
NA	NA	TRBV11-3	TRBJ2-1	TGTGCCAGCAGATCGAGCTCCTACAATGAGCAGTTCTTC	CASRSSSYNEQFF
NA	NA	TRBV12-3/TRBV12-4	TRBJ2-1	TGTGCCAGCAGCGGTTCCCCCTACAATGAGCAGTTCTTC	CASSGSPYNEQFF
NA	NA	TRBV11-1	TRBJ1-1	TGTGCCAGCAGCTTAGCGCAGGGTTATGAAGCTTTCTTT	CASSLAQGYEAFF
NA	NA	TRBV5-4	TRBJ2-3	TGTGCCAGCAAGCTAGGGGGGGCCGTCAACACAGATACGCAGTATTTT	CASKLGGAVNTDTQYF
NA	TRBD2	TRBV4-1	TRBJ2-1	TGCGCCAGCAGCCGGGGACGGTTCATAGCGGGAAGTGGGGGGAATGAGCAGTTCTTC	CASSRGRFIAGSGGNEQFF
once	NA	TRBV6-5	TRBJ2-1	TGTGCCAGCCGGGGAAATTTGGTTTATGAGCAGTTCTTC	CASRGNLVYEQFF
NA	TRBD2	TRBV10-3	TRBJ2-3	TGTGCCATCAGTGACAGCGGGGGGAGGGGTAGTTTGCCAGATACGCAGTATTTT	CAISDSGGRGSLPDTQYF
NA	TRBD1	TRBV2	TRBJ1-2	TGTGCCAGCAGTAGACAGGGGACTAACTATGGCTACACCTTC	CASSRQGTNYGYTF
NA	NA	TRBV18	TRBJ2-1	TGTGCCAGCTCACCAGGGGATAATACGGGACTTCGAAGCTCCTACAATGAGCAGTTCTTC	CASSPGDNTGLRSSYNEQFF
NA	NA	TRBV7-2	TRBJ2-5	TGTGCCAGCAGCTCACGACAGGGAGGCTTGGTAGAGACCCAGTACTTC	CASSSRQGGLVETQYF
once	TRBD1	TRBV5-1	TRBJ2-7	TGCGCCAGCAGCCTCGGGACAGGGGGCAGCTACGAGCAGTACTTC	CASSLGTGGSYEQYF
NA	TRBD1	TRBV5-5	TRBJ2-7	TGTGCCAGCAGCCCGGGACAGGGGGCCTCGATATTCCACGAGCAGTACTTC	CASSPGQGASIFHEQYF
NA	TRBD1	TRBV5-5	TRBJ1-6	TGTGCCAGCAGCTCCGGACCGGGACAGCGCTCCTATAATTCACCCCTCCACTTT	CASSSGPGQRSYNSPLHF
NA	NA	TRBV30	TRBJ2-7	TGTGCCTGGAGTGTCCTAGTTGGCGAGCAGTACTTC	CAWSVLVGEQYF
NA	TRBD1	TRBV5-1	TRBJ2-7	TGCGCCAGCAGCCTGGGAACAGGGGGCTACGAGCAGTACTTC	CASSLGTGGYEQYF
NA	TRBD1	TRBV11-2	TRBJ2-7	TGTGCCAGCAGCTACCGACCCGACAGGGCAGCCTACGAGCAGTACTTC	CASSYRPDRAAYEQYF
NA	NA	TRBV24-1	TRBJ1-4	TGTGCCACCAGTGACCCCGCGGGGGCCGGTGAAAAACTGTTTTTT	CATSDPAGAGEKLFF
NA	TRBD1	TRBV19	TRBJ2-3	TGTGCCAGTAGTTCCCATGACAGGGTACCCCAAAGTACAGATACGCAGTATTTT	CASSSHDRVPQSTDTQYF
NA	NA	TRBV5-4	TRBJ1-1	TGTGCCAGCAGCTTGGGTTGGGGGGACACTGAAGCTTTCTTT	CASSLGWGDTEAFF
NA	TRBD2	TRBV24-1	TRBJ2-5	TGTGCCACCAGTGAGACCGGGACTAGCGGAGGGGAGACCCAGTACTTC	CATSETGTSGGETQYF
few	NA	TRBV5-1	TRBJ1-5	TGCGCCAGCAGCTTGGGACAGGAGAATCAGCCCCAGCATTTT	CASSLGQENQPQHF
once	NA	TRBV18	TRBJ2-5	TGTGCCAGCTCACCCCCCGGGCAGAAAGAGACCCAGTACTTC	CASSPPGQKETQYF
many	NA	TRBV19	TRBJ1-2	TGTGCCAGTAGTATGATCGGGGGCCCGACCTATGGCTACACCTTC	CASSMIGGPTYGYTF
many	NA	TRBV6-1	TRBJ2-7	TGTGCCAGCAGTGATAGGATCGCAGGCTCCTACGAGCAGTACTTC	CASSDRIAGSYEQYF
NA	TRBD1	TRBV13	TRBJ2-7	TGTGCCAGCAGCTTACAGGGGGTAGGCGAGCAGTACTTC	CASSLQGVGEQYF
NA	TRBD1	TRBV5-4	TRBJ1-4	TGTGCCAGCAGCACCGGACAGGGTACTAATGAAAAACTGTTTTTT	CASSTGQGTNEKLFF